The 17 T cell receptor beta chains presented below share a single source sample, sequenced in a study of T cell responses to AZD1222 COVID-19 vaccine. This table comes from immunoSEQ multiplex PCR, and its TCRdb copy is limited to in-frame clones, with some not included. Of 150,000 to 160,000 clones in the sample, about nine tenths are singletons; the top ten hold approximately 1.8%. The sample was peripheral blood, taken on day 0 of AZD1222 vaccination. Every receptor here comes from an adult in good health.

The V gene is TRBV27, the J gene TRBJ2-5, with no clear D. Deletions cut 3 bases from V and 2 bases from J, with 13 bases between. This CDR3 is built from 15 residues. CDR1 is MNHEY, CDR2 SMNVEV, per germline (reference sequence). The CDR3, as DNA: TGTGCCAGCAGTTTCATTGGTTCAAGGCAAGAGACCCAGTACTTC. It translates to CASSFIGSRQETQYF.

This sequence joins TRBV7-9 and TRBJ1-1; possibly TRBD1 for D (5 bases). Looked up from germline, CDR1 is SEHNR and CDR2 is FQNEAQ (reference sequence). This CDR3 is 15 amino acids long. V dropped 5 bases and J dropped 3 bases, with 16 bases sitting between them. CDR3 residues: CASSHSDRLYTEAFF. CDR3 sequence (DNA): TGTGCCAGCAGCCACTCCGACAGACTTTACACTGAAGCTTTCTTT. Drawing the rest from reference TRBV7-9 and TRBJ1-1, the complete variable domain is DTGVSQNPRHKITKRGQNVTFRCDPISEHNRLYWYRQTLGQGPEFLTYFQNEAQLEKSRLLSDRFSAERPKGSFSTLEIQRTEQGDSAMYLCASSHSDRLYTEAFFGQGTRLTVV.

The DNA for the CDR3 is TGTGCCAGTAGTATTAGACAGGGGGTATCCTACGAGCAGTACTTC. Encoded protein: CASSIRQGVSYEQYF. The rearrangement joins TRBV19 to TRBJ2-7; 9 positions match TRBD1. This CDR3 has 15 residues. V was clipped by 3 bases and J by 1 base; unmatched bases: 4. Germline V CDR1 and CDR2: LNHDA, SQIVND (reference sequence).

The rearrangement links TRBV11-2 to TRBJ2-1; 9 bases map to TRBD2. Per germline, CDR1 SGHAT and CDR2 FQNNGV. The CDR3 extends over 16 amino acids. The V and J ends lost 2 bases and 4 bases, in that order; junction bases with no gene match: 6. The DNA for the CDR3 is TGTGCCAGCAGCTTAAGTCTTAGCGGGGGTTACAATGAGCAGTTCTTC. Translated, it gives CASSLSLSGGYNEQFF.

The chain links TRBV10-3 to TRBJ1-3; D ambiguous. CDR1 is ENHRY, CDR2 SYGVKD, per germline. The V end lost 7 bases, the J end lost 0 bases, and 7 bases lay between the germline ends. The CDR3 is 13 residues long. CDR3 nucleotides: TGTGCCATCACTACCGACTCTGGAAACACCATATATTTT. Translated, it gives CAITTDSGNTIYF.

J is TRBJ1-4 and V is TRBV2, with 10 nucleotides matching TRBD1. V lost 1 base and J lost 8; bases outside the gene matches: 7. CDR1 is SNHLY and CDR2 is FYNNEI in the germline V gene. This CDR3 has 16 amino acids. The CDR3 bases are TGTGCCAGCAGTGAAGTTAGTTGGGACAGGGGCGAAAAACTGTTTTTT. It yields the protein CASSEVSWDRGEKLFF.

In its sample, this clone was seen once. The CDR3 region is CASSLGQGNTIYF. For the CDR3, the DNA is TGTGCCAGCAGCTTAGGCCAGGGAAACACCATATATTTT. The rearrangement links TRBV7-8 to TRBJ1-3; D gene ambiguous. Germline V gene sequence: CDR1 SGHVS, CDR2 FQNEAQ. The CDR3 runs 13 residues. V dropped 1 base and J dropped 4 bases, with 5 bases sitting between them.

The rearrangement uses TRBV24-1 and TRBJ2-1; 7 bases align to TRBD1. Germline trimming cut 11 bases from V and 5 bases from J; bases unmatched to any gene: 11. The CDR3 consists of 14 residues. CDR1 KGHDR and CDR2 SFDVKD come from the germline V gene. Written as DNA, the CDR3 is TGTGCCATCGGGACAGATAAATTAAACAATGAGCAGTTCTTC. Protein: CAIGTDKLNNEQFF.

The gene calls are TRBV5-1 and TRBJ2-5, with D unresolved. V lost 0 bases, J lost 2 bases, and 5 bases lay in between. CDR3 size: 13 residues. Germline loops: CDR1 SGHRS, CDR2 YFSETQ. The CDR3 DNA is TGCGCCAGCAGCTTGGGACGGCAAGAGACCCAGTACTTC. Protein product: CASSLGRQETQYF.

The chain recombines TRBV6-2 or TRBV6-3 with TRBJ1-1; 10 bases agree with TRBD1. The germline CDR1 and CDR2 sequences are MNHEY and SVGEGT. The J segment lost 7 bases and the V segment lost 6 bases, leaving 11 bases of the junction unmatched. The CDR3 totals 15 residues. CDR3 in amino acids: CASRYTGQGWGEAFF. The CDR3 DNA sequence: TGTGCCAGCAGGTACACGGGACAGGGGTGGGGTGAAGCTTTCTTT.

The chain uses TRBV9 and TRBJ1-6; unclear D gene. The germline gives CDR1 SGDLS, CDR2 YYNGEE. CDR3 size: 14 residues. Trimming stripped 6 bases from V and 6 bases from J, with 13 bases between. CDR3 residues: CASTSDASNSPLHF. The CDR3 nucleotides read TGTGCCAGCACCTCGGACGCAAGTAATTCACCCCTCCACTTT.

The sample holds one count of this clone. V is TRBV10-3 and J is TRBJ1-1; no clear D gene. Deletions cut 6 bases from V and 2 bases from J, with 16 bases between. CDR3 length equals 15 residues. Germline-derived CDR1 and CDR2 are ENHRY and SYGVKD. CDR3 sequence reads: CAISGSGSSNTEAFF. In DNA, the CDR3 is TGTGCCATCAGCGGGTCGGGCTCCTCTAACACTGAAGCTTTCTTT.

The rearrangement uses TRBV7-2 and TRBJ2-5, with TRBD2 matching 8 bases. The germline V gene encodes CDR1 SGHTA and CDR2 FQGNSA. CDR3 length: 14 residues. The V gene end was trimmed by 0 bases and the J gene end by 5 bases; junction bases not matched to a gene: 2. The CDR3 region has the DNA TGTGCCAGCAGCTTAGCGGGCGGGAGGGAGACCCAGTACTTC. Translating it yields CASSLAGGRETQYF.

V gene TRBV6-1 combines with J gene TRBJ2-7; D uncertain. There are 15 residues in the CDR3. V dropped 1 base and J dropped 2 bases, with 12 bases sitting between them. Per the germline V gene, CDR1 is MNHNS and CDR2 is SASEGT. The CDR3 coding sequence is TGTGCCAGCAGTGAAGTATGGTCGCTAACCTACGAGCAGTACTTC. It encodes CASSEVWSLTYEQYF.

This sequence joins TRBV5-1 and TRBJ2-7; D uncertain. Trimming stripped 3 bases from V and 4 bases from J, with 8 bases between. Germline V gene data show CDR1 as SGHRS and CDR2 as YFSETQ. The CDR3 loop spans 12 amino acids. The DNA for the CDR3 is TGCGCCAGCAGCTGGGGTGGGTACGAGCAGTACTTC. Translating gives CASSWGGYEQYF.

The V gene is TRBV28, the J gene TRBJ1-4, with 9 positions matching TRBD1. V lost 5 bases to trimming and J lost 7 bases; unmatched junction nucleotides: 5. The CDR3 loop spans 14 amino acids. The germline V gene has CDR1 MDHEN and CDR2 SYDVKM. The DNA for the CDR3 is TGTGCCAGCAGTCGACAGGGGGTTGTTGAAAAACTGTTTTTT. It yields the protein CASSRQGVVEKLFF.

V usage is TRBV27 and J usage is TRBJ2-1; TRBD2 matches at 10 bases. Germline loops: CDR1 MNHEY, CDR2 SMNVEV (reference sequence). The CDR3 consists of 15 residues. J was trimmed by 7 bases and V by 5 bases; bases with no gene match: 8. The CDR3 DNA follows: TGTGCCAGCAGTCCAACTAGCGGGATAATGAATGAGCAGTTCTTC. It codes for CASSPTSGIMNEQFF.